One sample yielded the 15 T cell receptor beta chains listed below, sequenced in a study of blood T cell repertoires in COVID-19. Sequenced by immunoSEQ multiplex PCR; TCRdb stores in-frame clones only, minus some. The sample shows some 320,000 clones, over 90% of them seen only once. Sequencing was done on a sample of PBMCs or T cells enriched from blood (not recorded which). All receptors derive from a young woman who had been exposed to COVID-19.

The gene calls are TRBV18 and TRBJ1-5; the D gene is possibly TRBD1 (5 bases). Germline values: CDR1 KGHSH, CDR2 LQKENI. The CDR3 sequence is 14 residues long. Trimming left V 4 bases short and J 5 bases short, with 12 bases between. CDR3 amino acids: CASSLGGSDQPQHF. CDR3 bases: TGTGCCAGCTCACTCGGGGGAAGCGATCAGCCCCAGCATTTT.

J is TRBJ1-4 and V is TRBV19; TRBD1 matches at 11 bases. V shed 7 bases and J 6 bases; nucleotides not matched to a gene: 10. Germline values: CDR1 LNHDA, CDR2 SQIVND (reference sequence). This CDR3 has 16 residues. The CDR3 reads CASTPPLGQGDEKLFF. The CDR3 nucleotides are TGTGCCAGTACACCCCCCCTGGGACAGGGGGATGAAAAACTGTTTTTT.

The CDR3 DNA is TGTGCCATCAAAAAGGACAGGCATTCACCCCTCCACTTT. Translating gives CAIKKDRHSPLHF. The chain recombines TRBV14 with TRBJ1-6; the match to TRBD1 covers 7 bases. The CDR3 loop spans 13 amino acids. Germline CDR1 reads SGHDN; CDR2 reads FVKESK. The J segment lost 8 bases and the V segment lost 10 bases, leaving 8 bases of the junction unmatched.

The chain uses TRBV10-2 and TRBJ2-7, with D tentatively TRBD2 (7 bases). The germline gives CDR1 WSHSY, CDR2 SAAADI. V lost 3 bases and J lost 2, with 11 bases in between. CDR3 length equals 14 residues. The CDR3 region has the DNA TGCGCCAGCAGTGAAGGGGGGGGGCCCTACGAGCAGTACTTC. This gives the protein CASSEGGGPYEQYF.

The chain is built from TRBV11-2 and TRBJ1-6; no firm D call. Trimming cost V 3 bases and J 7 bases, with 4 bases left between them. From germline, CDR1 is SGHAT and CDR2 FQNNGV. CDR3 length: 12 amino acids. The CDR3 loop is CASSLSNSPLHF. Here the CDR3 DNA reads TGTGCCAGCAGCTTGTCAAATTCACCCCTCCACTTT. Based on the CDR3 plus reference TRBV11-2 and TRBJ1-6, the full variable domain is EAGVAQSPRYKIIEKRQSVAFWCNPISGHATLYWYQQILGQGPKLLIQFQNNGVVDDSQLPKDRFSAERLKGVDSTLKIQPAKLEDSAVYLCASSLSNSPLHFGNGTRLTVT.

The CDR3 protein is CASSSNDTPYGYTF. Here the CDR3 DNA reads TGTGCCAGCAGTTCCAATGACACCCCCTATGGCTACACCTTC. The V gene is TRBV27, the J gene TRBJ1-2; no clear D gene. The CDR3 length is 14 residues. V lost 4 bases to trimming and J lost 4 bases, with 13 bases between them. Germline V CDR1 and CDR2: MNHEY, SMNVEV (reference sequence).

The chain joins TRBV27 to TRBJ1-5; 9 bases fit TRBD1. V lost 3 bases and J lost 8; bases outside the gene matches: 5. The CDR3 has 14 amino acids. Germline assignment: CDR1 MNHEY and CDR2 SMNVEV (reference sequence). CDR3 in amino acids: CASSLTGGFKPQHF. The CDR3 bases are TGTGCCAGCAGTTTGACAGGGGGATTTAAGCCCCAGCATTTT.

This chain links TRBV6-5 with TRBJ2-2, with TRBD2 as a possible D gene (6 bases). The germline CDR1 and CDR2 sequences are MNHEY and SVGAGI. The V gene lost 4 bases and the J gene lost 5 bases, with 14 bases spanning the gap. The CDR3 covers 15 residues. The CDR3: CASSSHGGRTGELFF. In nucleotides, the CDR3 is TGTGCCAGCAGTTCCCACGGGGGTCGGACCGGGGAGCTGTTTTTT.

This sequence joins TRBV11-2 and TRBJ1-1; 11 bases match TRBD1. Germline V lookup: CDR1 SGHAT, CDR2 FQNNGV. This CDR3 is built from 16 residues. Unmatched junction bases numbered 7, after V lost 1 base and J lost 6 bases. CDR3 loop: CASSLVRTGGSAEAFF. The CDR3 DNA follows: TGTGCCAGCAGCTTAGTTCGGACAGGGGGCTCCGCTGAAGCTTTCTTT.

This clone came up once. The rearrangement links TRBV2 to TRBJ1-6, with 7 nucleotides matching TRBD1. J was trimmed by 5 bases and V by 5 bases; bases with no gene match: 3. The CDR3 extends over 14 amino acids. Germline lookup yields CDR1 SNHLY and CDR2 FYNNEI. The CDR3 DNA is TGTGCCAGCAGTTACAGGGGAAATAATTCACCCCTCCACTTT. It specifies CASSYRGNNSPLHF.

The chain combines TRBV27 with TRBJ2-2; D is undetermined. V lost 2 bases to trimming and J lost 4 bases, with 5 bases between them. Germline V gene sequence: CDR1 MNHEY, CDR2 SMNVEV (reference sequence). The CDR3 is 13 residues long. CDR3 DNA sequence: TGTGCCAGCAGTTTAGCAGTCACCGGGGAGCTGTTTTTT. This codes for CASSLAVTGELFF.

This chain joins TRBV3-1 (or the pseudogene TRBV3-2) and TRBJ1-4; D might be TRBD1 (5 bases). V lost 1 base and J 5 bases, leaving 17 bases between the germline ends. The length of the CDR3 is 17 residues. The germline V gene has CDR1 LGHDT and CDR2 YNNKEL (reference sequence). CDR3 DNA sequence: TGTGCCAGCAGCCAAGCGGTTGGGGGGGTTCAGAATGAAAAACTGTTTTTT. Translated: CASSQAVGGVQNEKLFF.

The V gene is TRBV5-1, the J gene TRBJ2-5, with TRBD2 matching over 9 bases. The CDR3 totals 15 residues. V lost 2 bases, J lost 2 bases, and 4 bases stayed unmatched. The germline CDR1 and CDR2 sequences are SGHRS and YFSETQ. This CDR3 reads CASSLTSGLQETQYF. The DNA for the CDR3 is TGCGCCAGCAGCTTAACTAGCGGGCTACAAGAGACCCAGTACTTC.

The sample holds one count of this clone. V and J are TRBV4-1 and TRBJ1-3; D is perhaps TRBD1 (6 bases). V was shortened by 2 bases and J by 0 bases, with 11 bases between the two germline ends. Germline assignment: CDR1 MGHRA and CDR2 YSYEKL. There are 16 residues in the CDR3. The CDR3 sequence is CASSQRPDSSGNTIYF. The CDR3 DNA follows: TGCGCCAGCAGCCAACGTCCGGACAGCTCTGGAAACACCATATATTTT.

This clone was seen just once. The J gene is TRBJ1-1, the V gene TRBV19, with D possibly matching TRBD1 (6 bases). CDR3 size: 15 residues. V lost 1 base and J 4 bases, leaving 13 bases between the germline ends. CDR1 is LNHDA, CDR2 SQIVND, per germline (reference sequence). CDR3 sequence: CASSIAQGGGTEAFF. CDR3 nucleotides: TGTGCCAGTAGTATAGCACAGGGCGGAGGCACTGAAGCTTTCTTT. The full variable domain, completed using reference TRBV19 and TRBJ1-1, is DGGITQSPKYLFRKEGQNVTLSCEQNLNHDAMYWYRQDPGQGLRLIYYSQIVNDFQKGDIAEGYSVSREKKESFPLTVTSAQKNPTAFYLCASSIAQGGGTEAFFGQGTRLTVV.